This T cell receptor beta chain appears in the sequencing data of a study of T-cell memory formation after mild COVID-19. Germline loops: CDR1 ENHRY, CDR2 SYGVKD. The trim removed 0 bases at V and 2 bases at J, leaving 5 bases unmatched. The CDR3 runs 16 residues. This clonotype was observed a single time. Its antigen is still unknown. Study-wide findings and caveats: Contracting clones, day 15 to 85, had balanced CD4/CD8, and later expanders favored CD4+.

Constant-segment-primed 5'RACE gave TCR alpha and TCR beta cDNA libraries with sample barcodes and UMIs. TCRdb independently ran MiXCR on the 5' RACE reads; one entry per CDR3 protein. The sample comprises nearly 250,000 distinct CDR3 sequences, 15% of which are singletons, and 2.1% rests with the top ten. This chain connects TRBV10-3 to TRBJ2-3; 7 bases are shared with TRBD2. This sequence originates from an adult woman who had mild COVID-19 (a few samples of this study predate the infection). Cell type and time point are not known. The sequencing sample was made of PBMCs or a T cell subset sorted from them (not recorded which). The CDR3 region is CAISESMGGITDTQYF. Written as DNA, the CDR3 is TGTGCCATCAGTGAGTCGATGGGAGGGATCACAGATACGCAGTATTTT.